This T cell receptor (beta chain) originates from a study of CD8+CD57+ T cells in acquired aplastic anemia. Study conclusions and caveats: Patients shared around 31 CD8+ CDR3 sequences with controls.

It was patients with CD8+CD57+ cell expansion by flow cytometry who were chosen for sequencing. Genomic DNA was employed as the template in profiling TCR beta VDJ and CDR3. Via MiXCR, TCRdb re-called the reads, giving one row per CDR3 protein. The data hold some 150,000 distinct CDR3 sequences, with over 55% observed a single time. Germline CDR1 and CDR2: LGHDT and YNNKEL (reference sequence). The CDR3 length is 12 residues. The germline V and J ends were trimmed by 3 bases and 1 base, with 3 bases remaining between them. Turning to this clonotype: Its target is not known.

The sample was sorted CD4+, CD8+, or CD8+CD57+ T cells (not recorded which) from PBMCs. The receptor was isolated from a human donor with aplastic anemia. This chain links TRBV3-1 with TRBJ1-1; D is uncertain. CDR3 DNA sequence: TGTGCCAGCAGCCAGAGGAACACTGAAGCTTTCTTT. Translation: CASSQRNTEAFF. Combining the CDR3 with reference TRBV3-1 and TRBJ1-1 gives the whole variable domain DTAVSQTPKYLVTQMGNDKSIKCEQNLGHDTMYWYKQDSKKFLKIMFSYNNKELIINETVPNRFSPKSPDKAHLNLHINSLELGDSAVYFCASSQRNTEAFFGQGTRLTVV.